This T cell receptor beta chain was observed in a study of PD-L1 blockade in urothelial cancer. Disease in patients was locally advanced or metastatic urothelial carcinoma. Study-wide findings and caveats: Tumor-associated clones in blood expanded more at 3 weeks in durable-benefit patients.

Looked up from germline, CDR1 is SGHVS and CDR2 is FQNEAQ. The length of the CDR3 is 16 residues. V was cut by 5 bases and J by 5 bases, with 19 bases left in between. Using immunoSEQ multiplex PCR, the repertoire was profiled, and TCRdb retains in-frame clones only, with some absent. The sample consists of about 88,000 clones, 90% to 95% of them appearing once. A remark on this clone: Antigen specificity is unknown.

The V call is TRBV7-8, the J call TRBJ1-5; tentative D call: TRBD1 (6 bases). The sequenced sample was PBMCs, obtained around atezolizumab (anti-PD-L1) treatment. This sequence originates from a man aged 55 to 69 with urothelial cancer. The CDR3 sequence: CASSKFRGYGDQPQHF. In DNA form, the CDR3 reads TGTGCCAGCAGCAAATTCAGGGGTTACGGGGATCAGCCCCAGCATTTT.